A single TCR beta chain is shown here with its context. What it recognizes is unknown. A J-beta primer mix and a sample-barcoded 5' primer were used in a second PCR of roughly 6 to 12 cycles. TCRdb called the 5' RACE reads again in MiXCR, with one record for every CDR3 protein. The sample records about 970,000 distinct CDR3 sequences, around 54% being singletons. This record belongs to a study of blood T cells in healthy people across ages. With V trimmed by 7 bases and J by 8 bases, 10 bases remained unmatched. The CDR3 runs to 15 residues. Germline V gene data show CDR1 as MNHEY and CDR2 as SMNVEV (reference sequence). Overall study findings and caveats: With age, beta diversity per million T cells declined roughly linearly, significantly by 40.

This chain joins TRBV27 and TRBJ1-6, with 8 bases that match TRBD1. The clonotype originates from an older woman in good health. Source material: blood. Written as DNA, the CDR3 is TGTGCCAGCAAATCGGTGGACAGGGAATATTCACCCCTCCACTTT. It encodes CASKSVDREYSPLHF.